This TCR beta chain derives from a study of T-cell memory formation after mild COVID-19. This CDR3 contains 16 residues. The V end lost 0 bases, the J end lost 1 base, and 12 bases lay between the germline ends. Germline V CDR1 and CDR2: SGDLS, YYNGEE. MiXCR, run by TCRdb on the 5' RACE reads, gives a single entry per CDR3 protein. The table has around 340,000 distinct CDR3 sequences, around 20% seen once. The V and J genes are TRBV9 and TRBJ2-3; D is perhaps TRBD2 (6 bases). The source material was PBMCs or a T cell subset sorted from them (not recorded which). This clonotype was obtained from an adult woman who had mild COVID-19 (a few samples of this study predate the infection). Cell type and time point are not known. CDR3 region: CASSVGASAGTDTQYF. As DNA, the CDR3 is TGTGCCAGCAGCGTAGGAGCTAGCGCGGGCACAGATACGCAGTATTTT.